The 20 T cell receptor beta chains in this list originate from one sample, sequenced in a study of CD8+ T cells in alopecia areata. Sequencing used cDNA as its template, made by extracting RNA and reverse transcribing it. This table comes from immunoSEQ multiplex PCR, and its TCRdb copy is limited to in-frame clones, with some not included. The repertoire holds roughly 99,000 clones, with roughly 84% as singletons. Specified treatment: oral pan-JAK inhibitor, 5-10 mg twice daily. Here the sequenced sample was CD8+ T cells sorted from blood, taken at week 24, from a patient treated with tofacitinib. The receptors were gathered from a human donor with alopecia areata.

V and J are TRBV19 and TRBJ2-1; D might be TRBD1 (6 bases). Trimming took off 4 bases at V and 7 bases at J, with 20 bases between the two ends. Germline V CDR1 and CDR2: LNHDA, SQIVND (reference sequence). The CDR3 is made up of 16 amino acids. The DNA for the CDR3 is TGTGCCAGTAGTAGCCCCGGGACACGGGAAGGGAATGAGCAGTTCTTC. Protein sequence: CASSSPGTREGNEQFF. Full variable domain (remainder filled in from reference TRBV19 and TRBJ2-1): DGGITQSPKYLFRKEGQNVTLSCEQNLNHDAMYWYRQDPGQGLRLIYYSQIVNDFQKGDIAEGYSVSREKKESFPLTVTSAQKNPTAFYLCASSSPGTREGNEQFFGPGTRLTVL.

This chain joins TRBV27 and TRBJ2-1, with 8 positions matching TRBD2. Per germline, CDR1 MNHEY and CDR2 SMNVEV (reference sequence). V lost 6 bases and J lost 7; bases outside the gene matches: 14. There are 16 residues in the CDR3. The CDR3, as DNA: TGTGCCAGCAGCATGAGCGGGGGCCCCCTTAGGAATGAGCAGTTCTTC. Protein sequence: CASSMSGGPLRNEQFF.

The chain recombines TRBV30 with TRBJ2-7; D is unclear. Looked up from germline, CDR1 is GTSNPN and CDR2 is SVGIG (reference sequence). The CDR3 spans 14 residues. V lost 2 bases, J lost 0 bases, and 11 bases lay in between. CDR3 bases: TGTGCCTGGAGTATCGGGTCGGCCTCCTACGAGCAGTACTTC. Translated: CAWSIGSASYEQYF.

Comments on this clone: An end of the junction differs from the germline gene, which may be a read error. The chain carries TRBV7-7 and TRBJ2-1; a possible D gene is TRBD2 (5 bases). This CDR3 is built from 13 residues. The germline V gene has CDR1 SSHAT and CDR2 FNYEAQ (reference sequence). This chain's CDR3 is CASSLASSDEQFF. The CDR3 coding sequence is TGTGCTAGCAGCTTAGCGAGTTCCGATGAGCAGTTCTTC.

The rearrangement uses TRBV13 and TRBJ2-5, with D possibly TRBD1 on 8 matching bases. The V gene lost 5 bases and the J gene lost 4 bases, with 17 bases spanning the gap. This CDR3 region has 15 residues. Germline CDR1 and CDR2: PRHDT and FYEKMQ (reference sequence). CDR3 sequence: CASSSRQGRGETQYF. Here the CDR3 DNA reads TGTGCCAGCAGCAGCAGACAGGGGAGGGGAGAGACCCAGTACTTC.

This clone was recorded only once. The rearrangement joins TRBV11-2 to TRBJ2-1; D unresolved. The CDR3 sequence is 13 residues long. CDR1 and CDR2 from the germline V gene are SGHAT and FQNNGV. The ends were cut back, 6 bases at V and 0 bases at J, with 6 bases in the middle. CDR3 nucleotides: TGTGCCAGCAGTCTAGTCTCCTACAATGAGCAGTTCTTC. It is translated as CASSLVSYNEQFF.

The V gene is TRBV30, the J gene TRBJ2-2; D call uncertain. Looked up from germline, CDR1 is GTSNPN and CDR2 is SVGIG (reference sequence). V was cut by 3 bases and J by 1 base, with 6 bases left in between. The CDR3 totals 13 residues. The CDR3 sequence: CAWSVLNTGELFF. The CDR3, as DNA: TGTGCCTGGAGCGTTTTGAACACCGGGGAGCTGTTTTTT.

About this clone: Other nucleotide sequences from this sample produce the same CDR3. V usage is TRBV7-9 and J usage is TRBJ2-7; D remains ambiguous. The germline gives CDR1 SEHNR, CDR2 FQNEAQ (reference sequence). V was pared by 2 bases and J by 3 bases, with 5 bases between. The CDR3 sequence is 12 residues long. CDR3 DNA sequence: TGTGCCAGCAGCTTAACTAACTACGAGCAGTACTTC. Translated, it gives CASSLTNYEQYF.

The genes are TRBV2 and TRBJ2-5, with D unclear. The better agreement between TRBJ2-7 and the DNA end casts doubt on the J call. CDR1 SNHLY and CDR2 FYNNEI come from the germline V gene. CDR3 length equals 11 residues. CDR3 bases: TGTGCCAGCAGCGACCCCTACGAGCAGTACTTC. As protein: CASSDPYEQYF.

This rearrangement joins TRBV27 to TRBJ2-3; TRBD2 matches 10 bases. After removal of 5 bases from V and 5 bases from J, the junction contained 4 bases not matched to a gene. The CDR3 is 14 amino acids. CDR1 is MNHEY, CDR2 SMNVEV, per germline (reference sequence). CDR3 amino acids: CASSPRLAGDTQYF. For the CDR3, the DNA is TGTGCCAGCAGTCCCCGACTAGCGGGAGATACGCAGTATTTT.

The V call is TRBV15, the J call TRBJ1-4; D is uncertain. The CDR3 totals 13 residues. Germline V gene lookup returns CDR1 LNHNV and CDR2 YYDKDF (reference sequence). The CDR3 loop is CATQATVNEKLFF. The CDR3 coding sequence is TGTGCGACGCAGGCGACCGTTAATGAAAAACTGTTTTTT.

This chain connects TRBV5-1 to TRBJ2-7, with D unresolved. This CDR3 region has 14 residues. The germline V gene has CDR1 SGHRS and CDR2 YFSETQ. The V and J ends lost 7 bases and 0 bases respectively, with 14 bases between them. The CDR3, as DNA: TGCGCCAGCTCACCTCCCTCCAGCTCCTACGAGCAGTACTTC. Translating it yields CASSPPSSSYEQYF.

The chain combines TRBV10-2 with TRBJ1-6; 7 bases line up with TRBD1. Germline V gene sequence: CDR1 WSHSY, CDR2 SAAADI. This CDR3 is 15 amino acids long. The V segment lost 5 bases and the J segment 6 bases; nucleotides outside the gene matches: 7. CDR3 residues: CASSRSGGFNSPLHF. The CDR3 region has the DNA TGCGCCAGCAGTCGTTCAGGGGGTTTTAATTCACCCCTCCACTTT.

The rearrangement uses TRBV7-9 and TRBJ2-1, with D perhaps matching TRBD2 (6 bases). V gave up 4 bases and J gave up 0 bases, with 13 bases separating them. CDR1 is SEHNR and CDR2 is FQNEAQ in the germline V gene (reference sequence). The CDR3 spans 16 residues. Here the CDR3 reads CASSSWMTSSYNEQFF. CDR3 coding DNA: TGTGCCAGCAGCTCATGGATGACTAGCTCCTACAATGAGCAGTTCTTC.

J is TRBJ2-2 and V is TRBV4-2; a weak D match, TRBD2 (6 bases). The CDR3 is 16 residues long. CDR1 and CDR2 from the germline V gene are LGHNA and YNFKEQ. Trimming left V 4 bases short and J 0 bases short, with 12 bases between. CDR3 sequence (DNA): TGTGCCAGCAGCCCACTTGGGGGGTCGAACACCGGGGAGCTGTTTTTT. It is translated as CASSPLGGSNTGELFF.

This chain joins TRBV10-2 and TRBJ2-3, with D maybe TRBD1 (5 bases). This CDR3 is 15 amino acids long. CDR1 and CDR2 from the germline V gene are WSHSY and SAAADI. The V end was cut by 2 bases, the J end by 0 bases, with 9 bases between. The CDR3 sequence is CASSEVGQSTDTQYF. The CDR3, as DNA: TGCGCCAGCAGTGAGGTGGGGCAAAGCACAGATACGCAGTATTTT.

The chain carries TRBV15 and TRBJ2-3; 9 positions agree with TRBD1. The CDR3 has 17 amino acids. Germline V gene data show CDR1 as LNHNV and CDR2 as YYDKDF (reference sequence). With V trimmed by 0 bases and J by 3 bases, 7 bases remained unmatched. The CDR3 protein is CATSRDTGGKFTDTQYF. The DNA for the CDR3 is TGTGCCACCAGCAGAGACACAGGGGGCAAGTTTACAGATACGCAGTATTTT.

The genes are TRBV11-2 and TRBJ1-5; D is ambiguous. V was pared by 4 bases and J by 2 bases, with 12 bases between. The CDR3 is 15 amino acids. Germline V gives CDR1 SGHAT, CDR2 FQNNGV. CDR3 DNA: TGTGCCAGCAGCTCATTGACTGCTGGCAATCAGCCCCAGCATTTT. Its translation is CASSSLTAGNQPQHF.

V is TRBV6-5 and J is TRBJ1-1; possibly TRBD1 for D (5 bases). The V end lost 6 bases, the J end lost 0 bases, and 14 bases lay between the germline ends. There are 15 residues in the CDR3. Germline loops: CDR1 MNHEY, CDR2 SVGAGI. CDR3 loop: CASSERGTVNTEAFF. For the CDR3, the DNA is TGTGCCAGCAGCGAACGGGGGACTGTGAACACTGAAGCTTTCTTT.

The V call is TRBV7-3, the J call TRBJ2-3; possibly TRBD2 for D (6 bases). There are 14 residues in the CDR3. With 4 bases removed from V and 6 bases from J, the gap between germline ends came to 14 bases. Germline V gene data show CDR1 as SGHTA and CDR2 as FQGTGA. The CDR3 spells CASSSGTGGDTQYF. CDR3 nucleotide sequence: TGTGCCAGCAGCTCCGGGACTGGTGGGGATACGCAGTATTTT.